The clone carrying this T cell receptor (beta chain) was found once. The data originate from a study of blood T cell repertoires in COVID-19. Whole-study context: The United States, Italy and Spain were the sources of the acute and convalescent COVID-19 samples.

Generated by immunoSEQ multiplex PCR, the TCRdb table keeps only in-frame clones and is missing some. The sample lists 200,000 or so clones; 80% to 90% were seen once. Participants spanned ages about 18 to 90 years and resided in 20 to 25 US areas. The TCR sequence derives from a woman between 40 and 50 years old with acute COVID-19. The material sequenced was PBMCs or T cells enriched from blood (not recorded which).

The CDR3 loop reads CASSIGAGFNQPQHF. CDR3 nucleotides: TGTGCCAGTAGTATAGGCGCAGGGTTCAATCAGCCCCAGCATTTT. The chain links TRBV19 to TRBJ1-5; TRBD1 is a possible D gene (5 bases). Per the germline V gene, CDR1 is LNHDA and CDR2 is SQIVND (reference sequence). The CDR3 sequence is 15 residues long. Trimming took off 1 base at V and 3 bases at J, with 10 bases between the two ends.